This TCR beta chain was identified during a study of regulatory T cells in long-lasting Graves disease. Building the TCR beta libraries relied on iRepertoire HTBI primers, and CDR3 regions underwent Arm-PCR. Per the study methods: Analysis of the samples identified approximately 63 TRBV and around 15 TRBJ segments. TCRdb re-called the multiplex PCR reads with MiXCR, one entry per CDR3 protein. For this entry, the V and J calls and clone size follow TCRdb and not the study's own pipeline. The table has roughly 380,000 distinct CDR3 sequences, less than 20% seen once. Specified time point: newly diagnosed GD, antithyroid drugs for less than 3 months. RNA extracted from PBMCs served as the sequencing template. At least ten counts were recorded for this clonotype. The sample in question was peripheral blood mononuclear cells (PBMCs), obtained at new diagnosis, from a patient treated with antithyroid drugs. The TCR comes from a female donor with Graves disease.

The CDR3 here is CASSQDLHGDTQYF. The DNA of the CDR3 is TGTGCCAGCAGCCAAGATCTTCACGGAGATACGCAGTATTTT. The V and J genes are TRBV3-1 and TRBJ2-3; D unclear. V lost 0 bases to trimming and J lost 5 bases, with 9 bases between them. The CDR3 runs to 14 residues. Germline V CDR1 and CDR2: LGHDT, YNNKEL (reference sequence).